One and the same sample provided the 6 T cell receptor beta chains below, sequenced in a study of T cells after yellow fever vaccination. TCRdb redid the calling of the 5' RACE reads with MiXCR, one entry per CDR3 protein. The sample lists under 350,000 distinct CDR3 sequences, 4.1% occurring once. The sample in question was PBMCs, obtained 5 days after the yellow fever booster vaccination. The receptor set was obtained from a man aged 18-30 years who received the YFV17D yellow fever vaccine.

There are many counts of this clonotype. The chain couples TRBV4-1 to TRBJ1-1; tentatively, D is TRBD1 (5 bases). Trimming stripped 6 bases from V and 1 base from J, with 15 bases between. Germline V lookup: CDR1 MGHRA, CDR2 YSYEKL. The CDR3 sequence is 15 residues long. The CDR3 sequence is CASSHPWGSNTEAFF. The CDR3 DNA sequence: TGCGCCAGCAGTCATCCCTGGGGGTCGAACACTGAAGCTTTCTTT.

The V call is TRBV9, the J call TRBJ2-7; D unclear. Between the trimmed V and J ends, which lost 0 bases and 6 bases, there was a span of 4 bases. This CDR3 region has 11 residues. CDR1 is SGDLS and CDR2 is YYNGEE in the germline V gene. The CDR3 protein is CASSVVSEQYF. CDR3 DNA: TGTGCCAGCAGCGTAGTTAGCGAGCAGTACTTC.

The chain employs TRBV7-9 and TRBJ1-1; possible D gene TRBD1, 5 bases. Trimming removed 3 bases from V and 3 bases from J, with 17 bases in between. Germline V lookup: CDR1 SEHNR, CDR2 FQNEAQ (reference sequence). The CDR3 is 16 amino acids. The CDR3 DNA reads TGTGCCAGCAGCTTCGGGGGGGAAGAGTTGGACACTGAAGCTTTCTTT. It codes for CASSFGGEELDTEAFF.

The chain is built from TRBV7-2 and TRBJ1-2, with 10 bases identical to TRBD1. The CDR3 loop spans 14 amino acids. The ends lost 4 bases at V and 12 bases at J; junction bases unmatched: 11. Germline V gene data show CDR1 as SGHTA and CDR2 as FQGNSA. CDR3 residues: CASSSGTGVSPHTF. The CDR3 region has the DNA TGTGCCAGCAGCTCCGGGACAGGGGTTTCCCCACACACCTTC.

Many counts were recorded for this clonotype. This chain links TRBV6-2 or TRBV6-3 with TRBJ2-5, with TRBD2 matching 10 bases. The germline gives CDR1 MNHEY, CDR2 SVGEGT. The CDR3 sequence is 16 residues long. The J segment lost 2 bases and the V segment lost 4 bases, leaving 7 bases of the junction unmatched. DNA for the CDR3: TGTGCCAGCAGTTGGGGAGCGGGGGGGATACAAGAGACCCAGTACTTC. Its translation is CASSWGAGGIQETQYF.

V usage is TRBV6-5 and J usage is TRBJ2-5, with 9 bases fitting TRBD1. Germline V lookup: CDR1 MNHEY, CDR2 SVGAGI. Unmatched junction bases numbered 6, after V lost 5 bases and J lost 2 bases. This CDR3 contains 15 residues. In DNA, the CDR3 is TGTGCCAGCAGTCACCGGGACAGGGTACAAGAGACCCAGTACTTC. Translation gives CASSHRDRVQETQYF.